Listed below are T cell receptor beta chains from one sample, sequenced in a study of molecular identifiers for immune sequencing clone quantification. Using its own MiXCR run on the PCR reads, TCRdb lists one record per CDR3 protein. This table holds tens of thousands of distinct CDR3 sequences, approximately 24% found once. The sample was naive CD8+ T cells from blood, with Jurkat cell RNA spiked in. These receptors all come from a human donor in good health. Some libraries in this study had Jurkat cell RNA spiked in. The CDR3 runs from the conserved cysteine through the conserved F or W. Fields, in order: D gene, V gene, clone size, J gene, CDR3 DNA, CDR3 protein. A D gene is named only where the DNA matches it firmly. Clone size is given for some rows only: seen once, a few or many times, or a class if the clone is expanded.

D: .
V: TRBV19
size: many
J: TRBJ2-3
DNA: TGTGCCAGTAGCAACTCATTTGGGCTCACAGATACGCAGTATTTT
CDR3: CASSNSFGLTDTQYF

D: .
V: TRBV12-3/TRBV12-4
size: few
J: TRBJ2-2
DNA: TGTGCCAGCAGTTTGGGGACTTCCGGGGAGCTGTTTTTT
CDR3: CASSLGTSGELFF

D: .
V: TRBV2
size: once
J: TRBJ2-7
DNA: TGTGCCAGCAGTGAAAGTCGAGTCTCCTACGAGCAGTACTTC
CDR3: CASSESRVSYEQYF

D: .
V: TRBV4-3
size: medium-sized
J: TRBJ1-5
DNA: TGCGCCAGCAGCCAAGCTCACCCATTCAATCAGCCCCAGCATTTT
CDR3: CASSQAHPFNQPQHF

D: .
V: TRBV5-8
size: many
J: TRBJ2-7
DNA: TGTGCCAGCAGCCCCTATGGGGGAGTTCTGAACGAGCAGTACTTC
CDR3: CASSPYGGVLNEQYF

D: .
V: TRBV7-8
size: many
J: TRBJ1-1
DNA: TGTGCCAGCAGCGCGGACAGTTTCATGAACACTGAAGCTTTCTTT
CDR3: CASSADSFMNTEAFF

D: TRBD1
V: TRBV3-1
size: .
J: TRBJ2-6
DNA: TGTGCCAGCAGCCAAAAAATCCCCGGGACAGGCTCCTCTGGGGCCAACGTCCTGACTTTC
CDR3: CASSQKIPGTGSSGANVLTF

D: .
V: TRBV5-1
size: .
J: TRBJ2-3
DNA: TGCGCCAGCAGCTTGGTTGGCGTTAAGACAGATACGCAGTATTTT
CDR3: CASSLVGVKTDTQYF

D: .
V: TRBV25-1
size: many
J: TRBJ2-3
DNA: TGTGCCAGCAGTGAATCAGAGAGCCATCATGGCACAGATACGCAGTATTTT
CDR3: CASSESESHHGTDTQYF

D: .
V: TRBV7-2
size: many
J: TRBJ1-1
DNA: TGTGCCAGCAGCCTCCCCCCCGGGACTGAAGCTTTCTTT
CDR3: CASSLPPGTEAFF

D: TRBD1
V: TRBV7-9
size: many
J: TRBJ2-7
DNA: TGTGCCAGCAGGAGGGACAGGGACAGCGAGCAGTACTTC
CDR3: CASRRDRDSEQYF

D: .
V: TRBV12-5
size: many
J: TRBJ2-7
DNA: TGTGCTAGTGGTTTGCAGGGTGTTTACGAGCAGTACTTC
CDR3: CASGLQGVYEQYF

D: TRBD1
V: TRBV6-6
size: .
J: TRBJ2-3
DNA: TGCGCCAGCAGTGGACAGGGGGCTAGCACAAATACGCAGTATTTT
CDR3: CASSGQGASTNTQYF

D: .
V: TRBV19
size: .
J: TRBJ2-7
DNA: TGTGCCAGTAGTCCAGGGATGACGTACGGGCAGTACTTC
CDR3: CASSPGMTYGQYF

D: .
V: TRBV7-6
size: many
J: TRBJ2-2
DNA: TGTGCCAGCAGCTTAGAGTGGGGGCAGGGAAGGGCCGGGGAGCTGTTTTTT
CDR3: CASSLEWGQGRAGELFF

D: .
V: TRBV29-1
size: many
J: TRBJ2-3
DNA: TGCAGCGTTGAGGGACTGTGGACTCGCCCCACAGATACGCAGTATTTT
CDR3: CSVEGLWTRPTDTQYF

D: TRBD2
V: TRBV25-1
size: .
J: TRBJ2-1
DNA: TGTGCCCCCAGTGAATGGGGGGGCGGGGGGGGTAATGAGCAGTTCTTC
CDR3: CAPSEWGGGGGNEQFF

D: .
V: TRBV3-1
size: once
J: TRBJ1-4
DNA: TGTGCCAGCAGCGGAGACAGCAATGAAAAACTGTTTTTT
CDR3: CASSGDSNEKLFF

D: .
V: TRBV5-6
size: .
J: TRBJ1-4
DNA: TGTGCCAGCAGCTTGTTGGAGAATGAAAAACTGTTTTTT
CDR3: CASSLLENEKLFF

D: .
V: TRBV19
size: few
J: TRBJ1-5
DNA: TGTGCCAGTAGTATTGGCGGGGCGAATCAGCCCCGGCATTTT
CDR3: CASSIGGANQPRHF

D: .
V: TRBV9
size: .
J: TRBJ2-1
DNA: TGTGCCAGCAGCGTAAATCGCCAGGGATCCTACAATGAGCAGTTCTTC
CDR3: CASSVNRQGSYNEQFF

D: TRBD2
V: TRBV6-5
size: .
J: TRBJ2-7
DNA: TGTGCCAGCAGTAAGAGCGGGAGTCAGGTGGGCTCCTACGAGCAGTACTTC
CDR3: CASSKSGSQVGSYEQYF

D: TRBD1
V: TRBV20-1
size: many
J: TRBJ2-1
DNA: TGCAGTGCTAGAGGGGGACAGGGCTACAATGAGCAGTTCTTC
CDR3: CSARGGQGYNEQFF

D: TRBD2
V: TRBV4-1
size: many
J: TRBJ2-1
DNA: TGCGCCAGCAGCCTTAGCGGGGATAGCTACAATGAGCAGTTCTTC
CDR3: CASSLSGDSYNEQFF

D: TRBD2
V: TRBV19
size: many
J: TRBJ2-7
DNA: TGTGCCAGTTCCGGGACTAGCGGGAGGGACGAGCAGTACTTC
CDR3: CASSGTSGRDEQYF

D: TRBD2
V: TRBV20-1
size: .
J: TRBJ2-5
DNA: TGCAGTGCCCCCTCCCCTTGGACTAGCGGATTACCACAAGAGACCCAGTACTTC
CDR3: CSAPSPWTSGLPQETQYF

D: .
V: TRBV11-2
size: many
J: TRBJ2-1
DNA: TGTGCCAGCAGCTCTCCCGACAGCCTGGGAGGCAATGAGCAGTTCTTC
CDR3: CASSSPDSLGGNEQFF

D: TRBD1
V: TRBV19
size: .
J: TRBJ1-5
DNA: TGTGCCAGTACCCCCTGGGACAGCGGTCCGTTAAAGCCCCAGCATTTT
CDR3: CASTPWDSGPLKPQHF

D: .
V: TRBV3-1
size: .
J: TRBJ1-5
DNA: TGTGCCAGCAGCCGGCTCAATCAGCCCCAGCATTTT
CDR3: CASSRLNQPQHF

D: .
V: TRBV12-3/TRBV12-4
size: many
J: TRBJ2-3
DNA: TGTGCCAGCAGTTTATTTGTAGATACGCAGTATTTT
CDR3: CASSLFVDTQYF

D: .
V: TRBV3-1
size: many
J: TRBJ2-5
DNA: TGTGCCAGCAGCCAAGGGGGTCGGTCGGCGGAGACCCAGTACTTC
CDR3: CASSQGGRSAETQYF